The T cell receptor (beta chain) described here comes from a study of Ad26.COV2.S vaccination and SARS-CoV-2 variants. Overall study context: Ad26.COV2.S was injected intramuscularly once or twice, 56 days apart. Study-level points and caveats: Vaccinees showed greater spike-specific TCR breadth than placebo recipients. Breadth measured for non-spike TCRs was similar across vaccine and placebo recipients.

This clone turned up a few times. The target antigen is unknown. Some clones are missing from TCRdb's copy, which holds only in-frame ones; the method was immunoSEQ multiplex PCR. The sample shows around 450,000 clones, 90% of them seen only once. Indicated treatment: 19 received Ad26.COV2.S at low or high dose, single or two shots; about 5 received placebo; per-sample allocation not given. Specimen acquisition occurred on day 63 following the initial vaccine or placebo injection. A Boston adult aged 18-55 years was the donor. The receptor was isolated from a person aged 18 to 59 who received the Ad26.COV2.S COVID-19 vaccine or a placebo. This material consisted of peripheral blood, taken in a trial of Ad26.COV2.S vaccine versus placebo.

The CDR3 bases are TGTGCCATCAGTGAGCCGGGGGGCGAGGGTGAAAAACTGTTTTTT. It codes for CAISEPGGEGEKLFF. V usage is TRBV10-3 and J usage is TRBJ1-4; perhaps TRBD1 as D (6 bases). The V and J ends lost 2 bases and 7 bases respectively, with 14 bases between them. The CDR3 loop spans 15 amino acids. CDR1 is ENHRY and CDR2 is SYGVKD in the germline V gene.